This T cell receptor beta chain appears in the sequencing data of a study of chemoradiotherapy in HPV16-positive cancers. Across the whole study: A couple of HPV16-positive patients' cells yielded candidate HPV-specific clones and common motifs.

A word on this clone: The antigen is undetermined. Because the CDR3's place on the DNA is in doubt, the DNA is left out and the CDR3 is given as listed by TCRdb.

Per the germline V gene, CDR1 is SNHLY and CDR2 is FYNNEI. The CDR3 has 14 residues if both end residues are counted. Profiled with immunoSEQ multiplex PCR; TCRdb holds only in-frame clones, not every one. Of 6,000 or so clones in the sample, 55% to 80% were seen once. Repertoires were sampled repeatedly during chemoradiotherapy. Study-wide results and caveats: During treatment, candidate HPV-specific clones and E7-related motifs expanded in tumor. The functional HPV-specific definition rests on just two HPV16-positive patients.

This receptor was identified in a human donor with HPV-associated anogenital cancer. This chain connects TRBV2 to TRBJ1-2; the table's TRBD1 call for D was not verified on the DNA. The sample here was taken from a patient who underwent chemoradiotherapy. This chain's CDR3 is CASSTSTANYGYTF.